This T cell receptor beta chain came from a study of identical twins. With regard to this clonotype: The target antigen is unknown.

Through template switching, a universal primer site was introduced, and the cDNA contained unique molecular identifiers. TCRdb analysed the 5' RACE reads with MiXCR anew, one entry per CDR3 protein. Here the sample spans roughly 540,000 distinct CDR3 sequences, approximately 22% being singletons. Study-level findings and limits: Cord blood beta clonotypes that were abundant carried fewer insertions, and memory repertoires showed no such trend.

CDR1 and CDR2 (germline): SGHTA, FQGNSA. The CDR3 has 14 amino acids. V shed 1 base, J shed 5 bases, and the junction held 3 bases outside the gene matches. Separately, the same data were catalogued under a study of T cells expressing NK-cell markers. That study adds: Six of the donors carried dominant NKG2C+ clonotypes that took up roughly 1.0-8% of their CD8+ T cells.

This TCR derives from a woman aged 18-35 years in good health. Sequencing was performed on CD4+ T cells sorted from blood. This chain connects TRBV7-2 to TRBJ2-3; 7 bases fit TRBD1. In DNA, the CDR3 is TGTGCCAGCAGCTTAGGGGCAGGGGGAGATACGCAGTATTTT. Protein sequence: CASSLGAGGDTQYF.